This T cell receptor beta chain was recorded in a study of T-cell memory formation after mild COVID-19 (dated by TCRdb to the early 2020s). In terms of the full investigation: Most TCR sequence clusters were specific to one of the two donors. In a couple of donors, T-cell clones that expanded and contracted after mild COVID-19 were tracked by sequencing TCRalpha and TCRbeta repertoires over time. Two young, previously healthy adult volunteers, one female and one male, were included in the cohort. Broad study findings and their caveats: Clones contracting from day 15 to 85 had balanced CD4/CD8 phenotypes, while a second wave expanding from day 15 to 37 was biased towards CD4+. SARS-CoV-2 specificity was not confirmed for the second-wave clones peaking on day 37. Contracting CD4+ clones were located mainly in the CM and EM memory subsets, whereas CD8+ clones were found to be enriched in EMRA. The detection of some responding clones in pre-infection memory suggests that pre-existing cross-reactive memory T cells joined the SARS-CoV-2 response. The study covered only a couple of mild cases, and larger cohorts including severe cases with pre-infection samples were considered necessary.

Ficoll-Paque density gradient centrifugation was used to isolate PBMCs. Based on the germline V gene (reference sequence), the CDR1 and CDR2 sequences are SGHNT and YYREEE. V lost 1 base and J lost 6 bases, and the count of bases not matched to a germline gene is 9. The CDR3 goes from the cysteine to the phenylalanine over 19 residues. Only CDR3 DNA remains: 57 bases, in frame from the first base. Sequencer: Illumina NovaSeq 6000. cDNA libraries for TCRalpha and TCRbeta were prepared by 5'RACE using constant-segment primers, with sample barcodes and unique molecular identifiers added. RNA was extracted from every sample with Trizol reagent. The libraries were amplified in two PCR steps, and the second step added a second sample barcode and Illumina TruSeq adapters. The libraries were sequenced on an Illumina NovaSeq using 2 x 150 bp paired-end reads. From the authors' description of their analysis: Reads were demultiplexed and collapsed into UMI-guided consensus sequences with migec v1.2.7. Using mixcr v2.1.11, the UMI consensuses were aligned to TRA and TRB V and J templates and assembled into clonotypes. A clonotype was counted as expanded or contracted only if both edgeR and NoisET called the change significant, with noise models trained on biological replicates. For edgeR calls, the cutoffs were a false discovery rate-adjusted p below 0.01 and a log2 fold-change threshold of 1. As an exploratory analysis of dynamics, PCA with hierarchical clustering was applied to max-normalized trajectories of the 1000 most abundant clonotypes. Separately sequenced CD4+ and CD8+ repertoires were used to assign the CD4 or CD8 phenotype of responding clones. TCRdb reprocessing: public reads trimmed at Q25 with fastp, clones called with MiXCR, in-frame beta chains kept. Every entry covers one CDR3 protein and lists the most common genes and DNA from its rows. Here the V and J calls rest on TCRdb's processing, not on the authors' analysis. The sample table records some 600,000 distinct CDR3 sequences; roughly 17% of these occur just once. The ten largest make up about 7.4% of the sample.

This clonotype was picked up a small number of times. There is no known antigen for this receptor. One base away there is no much larger clone; base qualities are not given. Recombination linked TRBV5-4 to TRBJ2-2; TRBD2 fits 16 bases in the junction. Sequenced input: PBMCs or a T cell subset sorted from them (not recorded which). The origin of this receptor is an adult woman who had mild COVID-19 (a few samples of this study predate the infection). The sample titles of this study are shuffled in the database, so cell type and time point are left out; the donor was told from shared clones. The CDR3 corresponds to CASSLPPGLAGGHAGELFF. The DNA reads TGTGCCAGCAGCTTGCCGCCGGGACTAGCGGGAGGGCACGCCGGGGAGCTGTTTTTT.